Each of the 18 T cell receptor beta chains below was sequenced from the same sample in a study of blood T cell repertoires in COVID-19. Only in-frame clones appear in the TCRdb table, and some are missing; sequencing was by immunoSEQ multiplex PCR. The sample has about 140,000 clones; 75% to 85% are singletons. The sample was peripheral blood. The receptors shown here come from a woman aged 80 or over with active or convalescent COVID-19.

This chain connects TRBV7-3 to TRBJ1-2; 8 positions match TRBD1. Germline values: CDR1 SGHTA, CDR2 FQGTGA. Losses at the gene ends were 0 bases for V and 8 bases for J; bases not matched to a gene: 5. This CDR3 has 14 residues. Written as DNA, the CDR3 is TGTGCCAGCAGCTTAACCCGGACAGGGCAGGGCTACACCTTC. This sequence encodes CASSLTRTGQGYTF.

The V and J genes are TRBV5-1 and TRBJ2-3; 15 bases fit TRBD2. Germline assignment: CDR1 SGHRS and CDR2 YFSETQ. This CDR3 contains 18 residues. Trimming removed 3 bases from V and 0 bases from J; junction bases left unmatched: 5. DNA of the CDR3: TGCGCCAGCAGCTCGGGACTAGCGGGGGGATCTAGCACAGATACGCAGTATTTT. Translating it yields CASSSGLAGGSSTDTQYF.

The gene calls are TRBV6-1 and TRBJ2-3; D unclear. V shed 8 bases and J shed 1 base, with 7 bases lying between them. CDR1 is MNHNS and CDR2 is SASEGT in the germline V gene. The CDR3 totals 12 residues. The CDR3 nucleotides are TGTGCCAGCCGTCCGGGCACAGATACGCAGTATTTT. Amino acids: CASRPGTDTQYF.

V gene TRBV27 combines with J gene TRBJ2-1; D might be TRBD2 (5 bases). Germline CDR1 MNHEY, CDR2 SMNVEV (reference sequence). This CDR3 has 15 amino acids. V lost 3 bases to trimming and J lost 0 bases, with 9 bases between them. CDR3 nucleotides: TGTGCCAGCAGTTTCGGGAAGAGCTCCTACAATGAGCAGTTCTTC. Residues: CASSFGKSSYNEQFF.

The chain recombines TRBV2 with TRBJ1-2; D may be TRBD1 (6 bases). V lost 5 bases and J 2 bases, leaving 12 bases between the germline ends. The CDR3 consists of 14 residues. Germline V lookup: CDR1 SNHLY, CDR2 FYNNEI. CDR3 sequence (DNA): TGTGCCAGCAGTCCGCGGACAGCCAACTATGGCTACACCTTC. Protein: CASSPRTANYGYTF.

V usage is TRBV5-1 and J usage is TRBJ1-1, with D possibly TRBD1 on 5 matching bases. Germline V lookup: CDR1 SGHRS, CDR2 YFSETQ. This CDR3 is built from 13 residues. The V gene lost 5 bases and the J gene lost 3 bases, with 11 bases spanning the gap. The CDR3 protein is CASSHTGDTEAFF. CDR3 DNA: TGCGCCAGCAGTCATACAGGAGACACTGAAGCTTTCTTT. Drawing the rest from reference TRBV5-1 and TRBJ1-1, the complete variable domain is KAGVTQTPRYLIKTRGQQVTLSCSPISGHRSVSWYQQTPGQGLQFLFEYFSETQRNKGNFPGRFSGRQFSNSRSEMNVSTLELGDSALYLCASSHTGDTEAFFGQGTRLTVV.

CDR3 in amino acids: CASSTGPFNSPLHF. CDR3 nucleotide sequence: TGTGCCAGCAGCACAGGGCCGTTTAATTCACCCCTCCACTTT. The chain has TRBV6-5 and TRBJ1-6; a weak D match, TRBD1 (6 bases). The CDR3 consists of 14 residues. Germline lookup yields CDR1 MNHEY and CDR2 SVGAGI. Trimming shortened V by 6 bases and J by 6 bases, and 12 bases separated the two germline ends.

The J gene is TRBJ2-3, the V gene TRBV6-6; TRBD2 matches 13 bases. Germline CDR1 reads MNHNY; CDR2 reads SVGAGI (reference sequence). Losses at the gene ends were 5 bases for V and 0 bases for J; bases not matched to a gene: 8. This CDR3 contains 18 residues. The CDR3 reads CASSLGGLAGTSTDTQYF. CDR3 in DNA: TGTGCCAGCAGTCTGGGGGGACTAGCGGGGACTAGCACAGATACGCAGTATTTT.

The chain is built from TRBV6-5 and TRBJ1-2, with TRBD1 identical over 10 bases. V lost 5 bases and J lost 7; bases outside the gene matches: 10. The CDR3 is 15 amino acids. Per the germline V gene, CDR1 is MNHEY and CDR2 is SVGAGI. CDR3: CASSPRTGGWSGYTF. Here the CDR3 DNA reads TGTGCCAGCAGTCCACGGACAGGGGGATGGTCTGGCTACACCTTC.

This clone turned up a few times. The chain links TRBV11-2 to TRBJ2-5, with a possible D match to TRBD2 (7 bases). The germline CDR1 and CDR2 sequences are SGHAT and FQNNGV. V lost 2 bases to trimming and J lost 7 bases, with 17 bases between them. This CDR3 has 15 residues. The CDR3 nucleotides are TGTGCCAGCAGCTTAATCCCACAGGGCGGGGGGACCCAGTACTTC. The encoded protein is CASSLIPQGGGTQYF.

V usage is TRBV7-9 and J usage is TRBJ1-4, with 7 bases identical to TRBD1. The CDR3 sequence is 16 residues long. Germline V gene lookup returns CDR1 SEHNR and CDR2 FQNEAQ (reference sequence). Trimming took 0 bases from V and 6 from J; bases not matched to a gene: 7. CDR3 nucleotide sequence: TGTGCCAGCAGCTTAGCTGGAGGGGGCGCTGATGAAAAACTGTTTTTT. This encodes CASSLAGGGADEKLFF. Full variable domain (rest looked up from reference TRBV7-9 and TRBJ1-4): DTGVSQNPRHKITKRGQNVTFRCDPISEHNRLYWYRQTLGQGPEFLTYFQNEAQLEKSRLLSDRFSAERPKGSFSTLEIQRTEQGDSAMYLCASSLAGGGADEKLFFGSGTQLSVL.

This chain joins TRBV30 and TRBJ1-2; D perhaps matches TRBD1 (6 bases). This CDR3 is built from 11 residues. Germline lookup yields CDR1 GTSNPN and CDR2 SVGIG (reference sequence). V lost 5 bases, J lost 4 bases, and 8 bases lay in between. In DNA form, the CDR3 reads TGTGCCTGGGACAGGACCTATGGCTACACCTTC. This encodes CAWDRTYGYTF.

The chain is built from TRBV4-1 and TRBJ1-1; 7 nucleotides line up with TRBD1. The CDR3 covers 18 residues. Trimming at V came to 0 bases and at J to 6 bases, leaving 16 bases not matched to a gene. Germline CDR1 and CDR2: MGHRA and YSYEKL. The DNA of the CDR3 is TGCGCCAGCAGCCAAGAGAATACAGGGGTTTTATTTGGGGCTGAAGCTTTCTTT. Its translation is CASSQENTGVLFGAEAFF.

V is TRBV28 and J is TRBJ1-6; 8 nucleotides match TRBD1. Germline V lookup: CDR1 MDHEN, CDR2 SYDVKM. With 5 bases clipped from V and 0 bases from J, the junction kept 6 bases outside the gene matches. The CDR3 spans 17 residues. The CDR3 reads CASSRGQVASYNSPLHF. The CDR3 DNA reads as TGTGCCAGCAGTAGGGGACAGGTGGCCTCCTATAATTCACCCCTCCACTTT. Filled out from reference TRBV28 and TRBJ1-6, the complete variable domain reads DVKVTQSSRYLVKRTGEKVFLECVQDMDHENMFWYRQDPGLGLRLIYFSYDVKMKEKGDIPEGYSVSREKKERFSLILESASTNQTSMYLCASSRGQVASYNSPLHFGNGTRLTVT.

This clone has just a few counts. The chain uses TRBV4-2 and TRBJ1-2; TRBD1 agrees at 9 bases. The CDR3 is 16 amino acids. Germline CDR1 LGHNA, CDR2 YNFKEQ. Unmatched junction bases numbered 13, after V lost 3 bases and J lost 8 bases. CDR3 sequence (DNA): TGTGCCAGCAGCCAGGCTACCGGGACAGGGTCACGAGGCTACACCTTC. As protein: CASSQATGTGSRGYTF.

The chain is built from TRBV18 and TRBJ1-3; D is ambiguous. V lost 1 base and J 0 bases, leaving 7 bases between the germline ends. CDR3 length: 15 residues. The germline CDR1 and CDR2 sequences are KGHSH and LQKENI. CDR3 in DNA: TGTGCCAGCTCACCACTGCTACTCTCTGGAAACACCATATATTTT. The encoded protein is CASSPLLLSGNTIYF.

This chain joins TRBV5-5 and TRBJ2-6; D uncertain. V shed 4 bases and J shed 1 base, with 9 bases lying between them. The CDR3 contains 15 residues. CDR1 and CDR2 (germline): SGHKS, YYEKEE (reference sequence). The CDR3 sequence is CASSIDISGANVLTF. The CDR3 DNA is TGTGCCAGCAGCATAGACATATCTGGGGCCAACGTCCTGACTTTC.

The DNA of the CDR3 is TGTGCCAGCAGTCCCCGGGGACTATATAATTCACCCCTCCACTTT. Its translation is CASSPRGLYNSPLHF. The chain joins TRBV27 to TRBJ1-6; D is possibly TRBD1 (5 bases). The germline V and J ends were trimmed by 5 bases and 4 bases, with 12 bases remaining between them. The CDR3 spans 15 residues. Germline V gene lookup returns CDR1 MNHEY and CDR2 SMNVEV (reference sequence).